This T cell receptor (beta chain) was sequenced during a study of tumor and adjacent non-tumor tissue in lung cancer. Study in general: There were around eleven adenocarcinoma, a couple of squamous cell carcinoma and 1 small cell lung cancer cases.

A note on this clonotype: What it binds is unknown.

The CDR3 is made up of 18 amino acids. The trim removed 3 bases at V and 2 bases at J, leaving 9 bases unmatched. Germline V CDR1 and CDR2: MGHRA, YSYEKL. The template was RNA from unsorted bulk tissue. A modified ARM-PCR protocol with three rounds of nested PCR amplified TCRbeta. A single record per CDR3 protein comes from TCRdb applying MiXCR to the multiplex PCR reads. The data show about 140,000 distinct CDR3 sequences, roughly 70% seen once. The study, taken as a whole, reports: Shorter survival was associated with higher TCR diversity in tumors. Tumor tissue had significantly higher TCR diversity than normal lung. Normal lung showed higher cumulative top 100 clone frequency than tumor.

The sequencing sample was made of lung tumor tissue. The genes are TRBV4-1 and TRBJ2-6; TRBD1 aligns across 8 bases. The clonotype originates from a man aged 60 to 75 with small cell lung cancer. This chain's CDR3 is CASSHTGTGTTGANVLTF. CDR3 in DNA: TGCGCCAGCAGCCATACCGGGACAGGAACAACTGGGGCCAACGTCCTGACTTTC.